The subject of this entry is one TCR beta chain. Its cognate antigen is unknown. The sample originates from a study of shared clonotypes between healthy human individuals. Whole-study results and caveats: Since donors were few, the genetic and exposure-history diversity represented was limited.

Trimming took 5 bases from V and 2 from J; bases not matched to a gene: 6. The CDR3 covers 15 residues. In germline, CDR1 is SGHVS, CDR2 FQNEAQ. Evenly divided among several immunoSEQ plates was the genomic DNA of each subset. The protocol was immunoSEQ multiplex PCR, while the TCRdb copy is restricted to in-frame clones and leaves out a portion. The profile covers under 600,000 clones, with around 77% appearing a single time and around 11% taken by the ten largest. This TCR was recovered from a middle-aged woman in good health. Some clones in this sample may be carry-over from other donors' samples. The chain uses TRBV7-8 and TRBJ2-1, with 7 bases fitting TRBD2. What was sequenced was PBMCs. The CDR3 loop reads CASSPLLAPYNEQFF. CDR3 sequence (DNA): TGTGCCAGCAGCCCCCTACTAGCGCCCTACAATGAGCAGTTCTTC.